These T cell receptor beta chains were read from a single sample in a study of T-cell memory formation after mild COVID-19. TCRdb re-called the 5' RACE reads through MiXCR, storing one row per CDR3 protein. The sample holds roughly 250,000 distinct CDR3 sequences, less than 20% seen once. Sequenced sample: PBMCs or a T cell subset sorted from them (not recorded which). The origin of the receptors is a man between 18 and 29 years old who had mild COVID-19 (a few samples of this study predate the infection). Cell type and time point are not known. The conserved cysteine and the conserved F or W are not part of the CDR3 here. Each record gives: V gene, J gene, CDR3 length, CDR3 protein.

TRBV10-2	TRBJ1-5	11	ASSEASYQPQH
TRBV7-7	TRBJ2-1	11	ASSSDRDNEQF
TRBV3-1	TRBJ1-3	13	ASSQDGGAGNTIY
TRBV9	TRBJ2-3	15	ASSWTGTSGGTDTQY
TRBV2	TRBJ2-6	16	ASNGVQGASTGANVLT
TRBV7-2	TRBJ1-2	12	ASSTAGPNYGYT
TRBV4-1	TRBJ1-2	11	ASSQEQGKGYT
TRBV5-1	TRBJ2-3	12	ASSFRTSTDTQY
TRBV2	TRBJ2-7	10	ASRGTSYEQY
TRBV7-3	TRBJ2-3	10	ASSPPEDTQY
TRBV4-2	TRBJ2-1	14	ASSQGPAGTYNEQF
TRBV20-1	TRBJ1-4	13	SAGGTAATNEKLF
TRBV6-4	TRBJ1-5	12	ARGGWDGSSPQH
TRBV7-9	TRBJ1-1	12	ASSHGQPNTEAF
TRBV18	TRBJ1-3	16	ASSPPSAYQLSGNTIY
TRBV5-1	TRBJ2-3	15	ASSLGGTGSSTDTQY
TRBV27	TRBJ1-2	12	ASSRQGEVYGYT
TRBV5-1	TRBJ2-2	14	ASRGTSGVDTGELF
TRBV5-6	TRBJ1-5	13	ASSDRDGENQPQH
TRBV20-1	TRBJ1-1	15	SAPPFYQKGANTEAF
TRBV20-1	TRBJ1-5	11	SATAVSNQPQH
TRBV5-1	TRBJ2-5	9	ASSLDLTQY
TRBV11-2	TRBJ2-7	10	ASSLSRDKKY
TRBV12-3/TRBV12-4	TRBJ2-2	13	ASSFPGTGAGELF
TRBV7-2	TRBJ2-3	13	ASSSLSGGADTQY
TRBV10-2	TRBJ1-5	14	ASSEEANLQNQPQH
TRBV7-9	TRBJ2-7	11	ASSWTQSYEQY
TRBV24-1	TRBJ2-3	16	ATSDPTPGGSGTDTQY
TRBV18	TRBJ2-3	12	ASSPSANPDTQY
TRBV4-2	TRBJ2-5	11	ASSPTLQETQY
TRBV5-4	TRBJ2-3	12	ASSPGGVLDTQY
TRBV2	TRBJ2-5	11	ASSKEGQETQY
TRBV19	TRBJ2-5	13	ASSRTGRLGETQY
TRBV7-2	TRBJ2-7	12	ASRQPGGAYEQY
TRBV12-3/TRBV12-4	TRBJ2-1	13	ASSLRRGGRNEQF
TRBV5-1	TRBJ2-5	12	ASSGRNIQETQY
TRBV20-1	TRBJ1-4	11	SARDSLEEKLF
TRBV9	TRBJ2-2	13	ASSAGDYVGGELF
TRBV12-3/TRBV12-4	TRBJ1-1	12	ASTGPRMNTEAF
TRBV5-4	TRBJ1-1	11	ASLGQANTEAF
TRBV10-3	TRBJ2-5	11	ASTGQVQETQY
TRBV12-3/TRBV12-4	TRBJ2-1	8	ASSLVEQF
TRBV10-3	TRBJ2-3	11	AISDREIDTQY
TRBV7-8	TRBJ1-1	13	ASSTRASRGTEAF
TRBV24-1	TRBJ2-3	15	ATSDTRDRGGTDTQY
TRBV4-3	TRBJ2-2	16	ASSQEGIGATNTGELF
TRBV5-1	TRBJ1-1	10	ASSEPDTEAF
TRBV24-1	TRBJ2-6	13	ATSDFSSGANVLT
TRBV29-1	TRBJ1-2	11	SVPAGDGYGYT
TRBV7-9	TRBJ2-5	14	ASSTQRQGIQETQY
TRBV6-5	TRBJ1-2	13	ASSYRQASNYGYT
TRBV7-2	TRBJ2-7	12	ASSKQGFNSEQY
TRBV5-6	TRBJ2-5	14	ASSLGQVGVLETQY